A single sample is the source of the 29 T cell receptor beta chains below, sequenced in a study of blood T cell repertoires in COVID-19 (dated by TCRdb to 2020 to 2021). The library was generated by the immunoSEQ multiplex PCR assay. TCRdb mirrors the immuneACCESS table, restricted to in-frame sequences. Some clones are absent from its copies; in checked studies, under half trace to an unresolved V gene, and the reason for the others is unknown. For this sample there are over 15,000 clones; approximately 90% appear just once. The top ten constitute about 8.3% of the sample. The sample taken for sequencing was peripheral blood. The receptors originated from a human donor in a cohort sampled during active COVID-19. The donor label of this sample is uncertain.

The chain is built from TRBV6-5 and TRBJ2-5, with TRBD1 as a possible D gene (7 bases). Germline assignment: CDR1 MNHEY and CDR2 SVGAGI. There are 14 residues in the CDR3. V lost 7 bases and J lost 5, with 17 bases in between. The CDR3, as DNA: TGTGCCAGCACCGAGGAGGGGGCGGGGGAGACCCAGTACTTC. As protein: CASTEEGAGETQYF.

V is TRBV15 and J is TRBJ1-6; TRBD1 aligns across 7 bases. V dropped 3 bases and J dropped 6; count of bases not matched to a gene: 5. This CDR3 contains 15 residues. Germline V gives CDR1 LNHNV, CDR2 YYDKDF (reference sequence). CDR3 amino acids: CATSSSGTANSPLHF. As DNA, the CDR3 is TGTGCCACCAGCAGCTCCGGGACAGCTAATTCACCCCTCCACTTT.

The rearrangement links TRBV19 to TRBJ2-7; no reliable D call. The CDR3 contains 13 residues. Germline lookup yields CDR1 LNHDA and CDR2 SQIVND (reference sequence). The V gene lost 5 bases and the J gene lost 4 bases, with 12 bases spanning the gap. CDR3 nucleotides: TGTGCCAGTAGTCCCGAACCCCGGTACGAGCAGTACTTC. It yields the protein CASSPEPRYEQYF.

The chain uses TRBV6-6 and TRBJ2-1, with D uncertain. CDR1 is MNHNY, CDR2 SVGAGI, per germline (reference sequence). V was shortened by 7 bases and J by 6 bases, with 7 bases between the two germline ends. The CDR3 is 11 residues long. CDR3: CASTQINEQFF. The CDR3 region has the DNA TGTGCCAGCACCCAAATCAATGAGCAGTTCTTC.

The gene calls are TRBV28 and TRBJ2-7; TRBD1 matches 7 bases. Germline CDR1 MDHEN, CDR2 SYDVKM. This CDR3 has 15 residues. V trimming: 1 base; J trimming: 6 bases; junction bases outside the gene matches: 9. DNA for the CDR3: TGTGCCAGCAGTTTATCCGGGACAGCCTCTTTCGAGCAGTACTTC. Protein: CASSLSGTASFEQYF.

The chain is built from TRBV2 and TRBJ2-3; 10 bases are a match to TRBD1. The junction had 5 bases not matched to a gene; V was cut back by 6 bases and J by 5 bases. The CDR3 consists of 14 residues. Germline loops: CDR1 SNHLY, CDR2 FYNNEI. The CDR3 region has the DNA TGTGCCAGCAGCCGGGACAGGGGAAAAGATACGCAGTATTTT. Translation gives CASSRDRGKDTQYF.

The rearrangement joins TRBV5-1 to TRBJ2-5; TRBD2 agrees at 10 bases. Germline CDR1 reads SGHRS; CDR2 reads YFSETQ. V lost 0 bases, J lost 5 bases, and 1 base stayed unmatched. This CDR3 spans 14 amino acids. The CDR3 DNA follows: TGCGCCAGCAGCTTGGGTAGCGGGAGGGAGACCCAGTACTTC. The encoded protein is CASSLGSGRETQYF.

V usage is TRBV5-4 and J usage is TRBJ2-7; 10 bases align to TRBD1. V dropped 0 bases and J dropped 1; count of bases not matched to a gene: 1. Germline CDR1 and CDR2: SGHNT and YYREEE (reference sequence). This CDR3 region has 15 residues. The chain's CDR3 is CASSLGQGASYEQYF. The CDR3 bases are TGTGCCAGCAGCTTGGGACAGGGGGCGTCCTACGAGCAGTACTTC.

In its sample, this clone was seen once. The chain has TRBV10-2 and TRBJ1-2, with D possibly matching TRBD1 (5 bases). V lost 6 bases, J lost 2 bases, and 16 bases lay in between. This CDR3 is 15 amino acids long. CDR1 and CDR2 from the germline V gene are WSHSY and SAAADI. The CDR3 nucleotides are TGCGCCAGCAGCAAGAAAGGGGCCACAAACTATGGCTACACCTTC. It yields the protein CASSKKGATNYGYTF.

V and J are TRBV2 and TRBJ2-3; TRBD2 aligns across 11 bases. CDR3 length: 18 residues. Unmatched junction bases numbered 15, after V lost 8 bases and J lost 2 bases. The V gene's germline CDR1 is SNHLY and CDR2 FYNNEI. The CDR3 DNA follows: TGTGCCAGCTCGGAACCCCTCGGGACTAGCGGTTTCACAGATACGCAGTATTTT. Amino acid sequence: CASSEPLGTSGFTDTQYF.

The CDR3 region is CASSLTSGTGGYEQYF. The CDR3 coding sequence is TGCGCCAGCAGCCTGACCTCCGGGACAGGGGGCTACGAGCAGTACTTC. The chain couples TRBV5-1 to TRBJ2-7; 11 bases are a match to TRBD1. V lost 4 bases, J lost 3 bases, and 9 bases stayed unmatched. The CDR3 loop spans 16 amino acids. Per germline, CDR1 SGHRS and CDR2 YFSETQ. The complete variable domain, with remaining parts taken from reference TRBV5-1 and TRBJ2-7, reads KAGVTQTPRYLIKTRGQQVTLSCSPISGHRSVSWYQQTPGQGLQFLFEYFSETQRNKGNFPGRFSGRQFSNSRSEMNVSTLELGDSALYLCASSLTSGTGGYEQYFGPGTRLTVT.

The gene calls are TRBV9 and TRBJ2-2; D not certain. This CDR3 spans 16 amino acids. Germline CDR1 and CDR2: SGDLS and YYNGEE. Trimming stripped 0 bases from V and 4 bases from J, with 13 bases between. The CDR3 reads CASSVGGSRGTGELFF. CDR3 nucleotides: TGTGCCAGCAGCGTAGGCGGCTCAAGAGGCACCGGGGAGCTGTTTTTT.

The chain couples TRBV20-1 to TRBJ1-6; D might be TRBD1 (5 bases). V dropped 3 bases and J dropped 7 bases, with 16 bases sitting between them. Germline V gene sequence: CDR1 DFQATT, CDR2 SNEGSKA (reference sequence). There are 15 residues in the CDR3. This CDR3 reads CSASRTGLENSPLHF. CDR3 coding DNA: TGCAGTGCTAGTCGAACGGGACTCGAGAATTCACCCCTCCACTTT.

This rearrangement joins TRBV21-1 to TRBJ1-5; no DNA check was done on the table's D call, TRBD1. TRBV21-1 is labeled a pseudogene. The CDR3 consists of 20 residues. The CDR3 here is CASSKVRPGDTFLGNQPQHF. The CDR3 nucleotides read TGTGCCAGCAGCAAAGTGAGACCCGGGGACACTTTTTTGGGCAATCAGCCCCAGCATTTT.

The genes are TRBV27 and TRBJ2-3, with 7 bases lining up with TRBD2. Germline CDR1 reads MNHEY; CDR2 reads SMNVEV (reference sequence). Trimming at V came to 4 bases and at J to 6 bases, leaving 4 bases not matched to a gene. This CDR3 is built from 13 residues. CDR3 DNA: TGTGCCAGCAGTTCGACCGGGGGGGATACGCAGTATTTT. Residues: CASSSTGGDTQYF.

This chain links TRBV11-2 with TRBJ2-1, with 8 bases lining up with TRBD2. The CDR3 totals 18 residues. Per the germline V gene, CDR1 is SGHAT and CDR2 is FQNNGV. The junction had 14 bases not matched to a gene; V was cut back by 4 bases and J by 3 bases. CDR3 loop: CASSWYSGSSTSYNEQFF. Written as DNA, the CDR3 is TGTGCCAGCAGCTGGTACAGCGGGAGCTCTACAAGCTACAATGAGCAGTTCTTC.

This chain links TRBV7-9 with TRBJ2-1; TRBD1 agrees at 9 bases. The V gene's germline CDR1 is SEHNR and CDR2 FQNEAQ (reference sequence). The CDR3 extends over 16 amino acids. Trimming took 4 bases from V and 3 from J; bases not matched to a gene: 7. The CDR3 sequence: CASSSRTGAVYNEQFF. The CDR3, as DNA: TGTGCCAGCAGCTCCCGGACAGGGGCCGTCTACAATGAGCAGTTCTTC.

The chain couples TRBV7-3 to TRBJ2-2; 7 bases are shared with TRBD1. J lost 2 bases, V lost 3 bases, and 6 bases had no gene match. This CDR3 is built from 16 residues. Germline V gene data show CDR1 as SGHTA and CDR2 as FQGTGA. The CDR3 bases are TGTGCCAGCAGCTTTGGACAGGCGCTAAACACCGGGGAGCTGTTTTTT. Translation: CASSFGQALNTGELFF.

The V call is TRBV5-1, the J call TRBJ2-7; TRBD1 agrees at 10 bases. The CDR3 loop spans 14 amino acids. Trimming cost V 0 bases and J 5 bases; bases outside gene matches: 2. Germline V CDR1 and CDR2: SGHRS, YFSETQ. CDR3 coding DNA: TGCGCCAGCAGCTTGGTCGGGACAGGGGACGAGCAGTACTTC. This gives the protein CASSLVGTGDEQYF.

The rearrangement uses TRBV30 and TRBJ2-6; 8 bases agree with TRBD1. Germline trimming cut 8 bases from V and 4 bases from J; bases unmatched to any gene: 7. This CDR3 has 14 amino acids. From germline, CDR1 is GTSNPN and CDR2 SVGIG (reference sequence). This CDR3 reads CAAQGAGGANVLTF. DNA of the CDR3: TGTGCCGCCCAGGGGGCTGGAGGGGCCAACGTCCTGACTTTC.

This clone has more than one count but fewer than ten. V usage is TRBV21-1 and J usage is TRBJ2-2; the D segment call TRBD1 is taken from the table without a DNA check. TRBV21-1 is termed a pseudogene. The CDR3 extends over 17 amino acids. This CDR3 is CASSRKAEGADTGELFF. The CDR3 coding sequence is TGTGCCAGCAGCAGAAAAGCGGAGGGGGCCGACACCGGGGAGCTGTTTTTT.

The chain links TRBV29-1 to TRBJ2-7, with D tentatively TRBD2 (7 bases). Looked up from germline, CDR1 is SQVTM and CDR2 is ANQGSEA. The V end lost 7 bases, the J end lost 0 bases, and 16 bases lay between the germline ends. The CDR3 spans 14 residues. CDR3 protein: CSAGGLASSYEQYF. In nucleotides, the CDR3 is TGCAGCGCCGGGGGGCTAGCGAGCTCCTACGAGCAGTACTTC.

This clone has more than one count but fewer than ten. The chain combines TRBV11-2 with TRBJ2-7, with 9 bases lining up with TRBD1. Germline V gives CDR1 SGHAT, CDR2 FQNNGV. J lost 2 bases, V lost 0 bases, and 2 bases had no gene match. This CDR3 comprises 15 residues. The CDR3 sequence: CASSLDYRGPYEQYF. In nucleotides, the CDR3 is TGTGCCAGCAGCTTAGACTACAGGGGGCCCTACGAGCAGTACTTC. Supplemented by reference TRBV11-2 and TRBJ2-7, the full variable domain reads EAGVAQSPRYKIIEKRQSVAFWCNPISGHATLYWYQQILGQGPKLLIQFQNNGVVDDSQLPKDRFSAERLKGVDSTLKIQPAKLEDSAVYLCASSLDYRGPYEQYFGPGTRLTVT.

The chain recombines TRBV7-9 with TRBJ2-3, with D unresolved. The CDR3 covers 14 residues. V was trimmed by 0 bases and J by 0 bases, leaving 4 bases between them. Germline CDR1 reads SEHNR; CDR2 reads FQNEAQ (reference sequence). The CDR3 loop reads CASSLAASTDTQYF. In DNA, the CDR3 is TGTGCCAGCAGCTTAGCGGCTAGCACAGATACGCAGTATTTT.

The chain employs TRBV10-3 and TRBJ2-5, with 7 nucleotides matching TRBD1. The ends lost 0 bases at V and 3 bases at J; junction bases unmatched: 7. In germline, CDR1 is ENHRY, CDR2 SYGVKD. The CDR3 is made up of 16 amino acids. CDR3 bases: TGTGCCATCAGTGAGTCGCGAGACAGGGTTGAAGAGACCCAGTACTTC. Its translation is CAISESRDRVEETQYF.

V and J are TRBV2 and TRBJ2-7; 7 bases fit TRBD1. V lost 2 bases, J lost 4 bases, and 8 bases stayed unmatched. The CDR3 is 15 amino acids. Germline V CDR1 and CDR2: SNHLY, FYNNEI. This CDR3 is CASSEPWTGHYEQYF. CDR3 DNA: TGTGCCAGCAGTGAACCCTGGACAGGACATTACGAGCAGTACTTC.

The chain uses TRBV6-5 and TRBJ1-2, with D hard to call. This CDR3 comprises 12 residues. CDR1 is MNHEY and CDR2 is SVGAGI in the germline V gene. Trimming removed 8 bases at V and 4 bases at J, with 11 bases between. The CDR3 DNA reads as TGTGCCAGCGGAGACGGCCCCTATGGCTACACCTTC. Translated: CASGDGPYGYTF.

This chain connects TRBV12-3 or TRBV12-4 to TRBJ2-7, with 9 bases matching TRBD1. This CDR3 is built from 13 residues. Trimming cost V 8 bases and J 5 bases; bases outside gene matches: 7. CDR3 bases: TGTGCCAGCGGTGACAGGGGGGTCGACGAGCAGTACTTC. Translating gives CASGDRGVDEQYF.

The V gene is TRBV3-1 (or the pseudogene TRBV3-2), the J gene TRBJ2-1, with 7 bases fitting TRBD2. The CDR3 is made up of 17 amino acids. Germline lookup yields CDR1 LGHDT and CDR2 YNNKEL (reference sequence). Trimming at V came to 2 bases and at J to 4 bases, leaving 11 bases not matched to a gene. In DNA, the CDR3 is TGTGCCAGCAGCCAAACTATAGTGGCGGGAGCTTACAATGAGCAGTTCTTC. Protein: CASSQTIVAGAYNEQFF.